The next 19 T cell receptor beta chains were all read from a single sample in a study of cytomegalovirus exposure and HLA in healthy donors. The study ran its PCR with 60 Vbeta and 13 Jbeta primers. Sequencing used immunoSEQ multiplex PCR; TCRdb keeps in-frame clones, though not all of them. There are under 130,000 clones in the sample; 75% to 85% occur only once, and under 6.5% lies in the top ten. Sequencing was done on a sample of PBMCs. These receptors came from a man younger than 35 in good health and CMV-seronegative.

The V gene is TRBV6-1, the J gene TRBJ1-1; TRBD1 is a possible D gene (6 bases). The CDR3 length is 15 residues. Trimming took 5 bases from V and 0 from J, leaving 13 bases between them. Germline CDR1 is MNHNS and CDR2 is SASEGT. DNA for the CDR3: TGTGCCAGCAGTCGGAGGACAGACTTGAACACTGAAGCTTTCTTT. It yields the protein CASSRRTDLNTEAFF.

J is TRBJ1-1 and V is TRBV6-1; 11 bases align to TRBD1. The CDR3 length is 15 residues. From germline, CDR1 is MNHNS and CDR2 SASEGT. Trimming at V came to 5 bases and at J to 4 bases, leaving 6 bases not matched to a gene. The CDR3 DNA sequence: TGTGCCAGCAGTCCCCGGGACAGGGGGATCACTGAAGCTTTCTTT. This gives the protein CASSPRDRGITEAFF.

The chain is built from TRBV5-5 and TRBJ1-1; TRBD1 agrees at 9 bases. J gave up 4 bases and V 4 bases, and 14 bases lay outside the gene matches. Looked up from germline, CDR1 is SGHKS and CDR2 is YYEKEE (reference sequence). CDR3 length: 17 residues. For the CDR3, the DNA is TGTGCCAGCAGCGAAGGATCGGGACAGGGTCATAGCACTGAAGCTTTCTTT. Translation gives CASSEGSGQGHSTEAFF. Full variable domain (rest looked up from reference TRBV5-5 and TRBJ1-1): DAGVTQSPTHLIKTRGQQVTLRCSPISGHKSVSWYQQVLGQGPQFIFQYYEKEERGRGNFPDRFSARQFPNYSSELNVNALLLGDSALYLCASSEGSGQGHSTEAFFGQGTRLTVV.

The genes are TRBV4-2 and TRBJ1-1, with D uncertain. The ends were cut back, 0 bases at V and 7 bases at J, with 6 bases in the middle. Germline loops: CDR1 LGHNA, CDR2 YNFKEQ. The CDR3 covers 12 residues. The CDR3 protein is CASSQDENEAFF. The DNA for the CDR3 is TGTGCCAGCAGCCAAGACGAGAATGAAGCTTTCTTT.

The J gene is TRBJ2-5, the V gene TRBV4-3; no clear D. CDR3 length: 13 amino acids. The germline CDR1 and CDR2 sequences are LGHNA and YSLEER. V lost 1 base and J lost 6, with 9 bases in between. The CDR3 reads CASSQAGLQTQYF. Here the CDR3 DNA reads TGCGCCAGCAGCCAAGCCGGGTTGCAGACCCAGTACTTC.

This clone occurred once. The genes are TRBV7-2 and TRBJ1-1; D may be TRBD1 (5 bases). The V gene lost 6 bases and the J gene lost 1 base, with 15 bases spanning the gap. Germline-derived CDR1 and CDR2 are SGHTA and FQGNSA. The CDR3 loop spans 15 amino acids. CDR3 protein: CASRRGEGANTEAFF. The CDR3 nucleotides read TGTGCCAGCAGGCGCGGGGAAGGGGCGAACACTGAAGCTTTCTTT.

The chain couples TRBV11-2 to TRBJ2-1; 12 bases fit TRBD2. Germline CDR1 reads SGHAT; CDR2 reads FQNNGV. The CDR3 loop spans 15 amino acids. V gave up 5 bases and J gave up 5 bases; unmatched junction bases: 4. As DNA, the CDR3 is TGTGCCAGCAGCCGGACTAGCGGGACGGACAATGAGCAGTTCTTC. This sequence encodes CASSRTSGTDNEQFF. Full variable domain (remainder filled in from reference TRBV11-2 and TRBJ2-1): EAGVAQSPRYKIIEKRQSVAFWCNPISGHATLYWYQQILGQGPKLLIQFQNNGVVDDSQLPKDRFSAERLKGVDSTLKIQPAKLEDSAVYLCASSRTSGTDNEQFFGPGTRLTVL.

CDR3 sequence: CASSLETSTDTQYF. The CDR3 DNA reads as TGCGCCAGCAGCTTAGAGACTAGCACAGATACGCAGTATTTT. The V call is TRBV5-1, the J call TRBJ2-3; D not resolved. Per germline, CDR1 SGHRS and CDR2 YFSETQ. The germline V and J ends were trimmed by 2 bases and 0 bases, with 7 bases remaining between them. The CDR3 sequence is 14 residues long.

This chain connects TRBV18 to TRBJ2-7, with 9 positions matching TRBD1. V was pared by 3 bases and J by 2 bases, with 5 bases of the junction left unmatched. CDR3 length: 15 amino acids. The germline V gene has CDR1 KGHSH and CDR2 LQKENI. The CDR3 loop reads CASSPPQGAPYEQYF. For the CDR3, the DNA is TGTGCCAGCTCACCGCCACAGGGGGCACCCTACGAGCAGTACTTC.

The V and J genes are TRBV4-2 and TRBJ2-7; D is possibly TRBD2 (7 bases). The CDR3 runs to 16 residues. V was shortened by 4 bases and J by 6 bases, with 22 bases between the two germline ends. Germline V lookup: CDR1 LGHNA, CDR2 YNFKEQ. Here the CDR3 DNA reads TGTGCCAGCAGCCTCAAAAGGGGGGGCCTGGGTTCCGAGCAGTACTTC. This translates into CASSLKRGGLGSEQYF.

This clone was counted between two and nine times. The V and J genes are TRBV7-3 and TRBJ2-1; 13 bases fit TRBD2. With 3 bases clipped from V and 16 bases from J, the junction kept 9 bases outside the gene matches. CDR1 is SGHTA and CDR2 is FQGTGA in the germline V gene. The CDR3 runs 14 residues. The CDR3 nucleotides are TGTGCCAGCAGCTTCTGGACTAGCGGGGGACCCAATTTCTTC. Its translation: CASSFWTSGGPNFF.

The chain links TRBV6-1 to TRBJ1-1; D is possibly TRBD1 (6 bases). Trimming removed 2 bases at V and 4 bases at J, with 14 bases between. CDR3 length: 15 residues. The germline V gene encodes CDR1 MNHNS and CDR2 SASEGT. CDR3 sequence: CASSEWEGGSTEAFF. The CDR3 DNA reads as TGTGCCAGCAGTGAATGGGAGGGGGGAAGCACTGAAGCTTTCTTT.

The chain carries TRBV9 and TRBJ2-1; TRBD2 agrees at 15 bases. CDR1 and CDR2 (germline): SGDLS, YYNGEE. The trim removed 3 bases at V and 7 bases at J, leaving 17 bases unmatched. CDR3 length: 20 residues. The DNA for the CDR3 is TGTGCCAGCAGCGGAGGACTAGCGGGAGGGCCAGTAGGGATTGGGAATGAGCAGTTCTTC. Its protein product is CASSGGLAGGPVGIGNEQFF.

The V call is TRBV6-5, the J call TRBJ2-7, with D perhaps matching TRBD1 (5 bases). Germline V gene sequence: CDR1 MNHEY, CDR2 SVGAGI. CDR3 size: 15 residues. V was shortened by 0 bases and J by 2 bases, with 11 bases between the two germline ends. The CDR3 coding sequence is TGTGCCAGCAGTTACTCCCAGGGCCGTACCTACGAGCAGTACTTC. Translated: CASSYSQGRTYEQYF.

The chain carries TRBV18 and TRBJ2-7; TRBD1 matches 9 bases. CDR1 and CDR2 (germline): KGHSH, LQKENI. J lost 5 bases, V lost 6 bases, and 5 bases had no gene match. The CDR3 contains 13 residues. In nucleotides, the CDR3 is TGTGCCAGCTCCCCGGGACAGGGAAACGAGCAGTACTTC. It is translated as CASSPGQGNEQYF.

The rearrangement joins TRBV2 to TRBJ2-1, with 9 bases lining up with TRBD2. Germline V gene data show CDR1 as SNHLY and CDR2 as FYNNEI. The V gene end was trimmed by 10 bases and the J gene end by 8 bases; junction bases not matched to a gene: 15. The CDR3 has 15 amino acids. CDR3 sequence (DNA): TGTGCCACCTTAACCGGGACTAGCCCTTTGGATGAGCAGTTCTTC. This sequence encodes CATLTGTSPLDEQFF. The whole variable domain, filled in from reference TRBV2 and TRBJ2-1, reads EPEVTQTPSHQVTQMGQEVILRCVPISNHLYFYWYRQILGQKVEFLVSFYNNEISEKSEIFDDQFSVERPDGSNFTLKIRSTKLEDSAMYFCATLTGTSPLDEQFFGPGTRLTVL.

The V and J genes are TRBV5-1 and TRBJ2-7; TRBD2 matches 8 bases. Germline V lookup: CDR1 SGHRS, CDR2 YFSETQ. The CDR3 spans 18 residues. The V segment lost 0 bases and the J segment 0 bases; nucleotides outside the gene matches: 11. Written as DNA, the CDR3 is TGCGCCAGCAGCTTGGCTGGCACACGGGGGGGAGCCTCCTACGAGCAGTACTTC. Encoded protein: CASSLAGTRGGASYEQYF. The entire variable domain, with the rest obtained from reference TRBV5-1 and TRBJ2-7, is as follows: KAGVTQTPRYLIKTRGQQVTLSCSPISGHRSVSWYQQTPGQGLQFLFEYFSETQRNKGNFPGRFSGRQFSNSRSEMNVSTLELGDSALYLCASSLAGTRGGASYEQYFGPGTRLTVT.

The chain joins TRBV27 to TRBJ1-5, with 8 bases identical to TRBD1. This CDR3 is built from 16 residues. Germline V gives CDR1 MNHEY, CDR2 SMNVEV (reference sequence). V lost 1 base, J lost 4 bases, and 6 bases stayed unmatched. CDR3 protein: CASSLFPGQGNQPQHF. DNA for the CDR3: TGTGCCAGCAGTTTATTTCCCGGACAGGGTAATCAGCCCCAGCATTTT.

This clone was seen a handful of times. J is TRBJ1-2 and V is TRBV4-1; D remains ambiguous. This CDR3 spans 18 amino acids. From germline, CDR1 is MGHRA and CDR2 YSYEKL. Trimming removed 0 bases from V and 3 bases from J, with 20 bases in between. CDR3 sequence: CASSQDSGISRRDYGYTF. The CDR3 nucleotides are TGCGCCAGCAGCCAAGATTCTGGCATATCCCGACGGGACTATGGCTACACCTTC.